The 28 T cell receptor beta chains in this list originate from one sample, sequenced in a study of blood T cell repertoires in COVID-19. Clones were sequenced by immunoSEQ multiplex PCR, and TCRdb holds only the in-frame ones, with some missing. Among roughly 300,000 clones listed, about nine tenths were seen once. The source material was PBMCs or T cells enriched from blood (not recorded which). These receptors all come from a woman between 18 and 29 years old who had recovered from COVID-19.

CDR3 bases: TGTGCCAGCAGCTTTATGAGCACAGATACGCAGTATTTT. This sequence encodes CASSFMSTDTQYF. The rearrangement uses TRBV11-2 and TRBJ2-3; D ambiguous. V was shortened by 3 bases and J by 0 bases, with 4 bases between the two germline ends. CDR3 size: 13 residues. Germline V gene data show CDR1 as SGHAT and CDR2 as FQNNGV.

V usage is TRBV6-1 and J usage is TRBJ2-5; a weak D match, TRBD1 (6 bases). V lost 2 bases, J lost 2 bases, and 9 bases lay in between. CDR1 and CDR2 from the germline V gene are MNHNS and SASEGT. The CDR3 sequence is 14 residues long. The CDR3, as DNA: TGTGCCAGCAGTGAATGGACAGTTCAAGAGACCCAGTACTTC. Translation: CASSEWTVQETQYF.

The V call is TRBV11-2, the J call TRBJ2-1; TRBD2 aligns across 9 bases. In germline, CDR1 is SGHAT, CDR2 FQNNGV. J gave up 5 bases and V 3 bases, and 11 bases lay outside the gene matches. The CDR3 extends over 17 amino acids. CDR3 sequence (DNA): TGTGCCAGCAGCTTCAGGCCTAGCGGGGAGGATAACAATGAGCAGTTCTTC. Translated: CASSFRPSGEDNNEQFF.

The chain recombines TRBV27 with TRBJ2-1; D gene ambiguous. CDR1 MNHEY and CDR2 SMNVEV come from the germline V gene (reference sequence). V shed 6 bases and J shed 6 bases, with 9 bases lying between them. The CDR3 sequence is 12 residues long. For the CDR3, the DNA is TGTGCCAGCAGCCCTCTAGGCAATGAGCAGTTCTTC. Translated: CASSPLGNEQFF.

This rearrangement joins TRBV3-1 (or the pseudogene TRBV3-2) to TRBJ1-6; D is possibly TRBD1 (6 bases). Per the germline V gene, CDR1 is LGHDT and CDR2 is YNNKEL (reference sequence). The V end was cut by 1 base, the J end by 6 bases, with 13 bases between. The length of the CDR3 is 16 residues. CDR3 DNA sequence: TGTGCCAGCAGCCAAGGGGCAGGGGCGGGTAATTCACCCCTCCACTTT. Translation: CASSQGAGAGNSPLHF.

The rearrangement joins TRBV5-1 to TRBJ2-3, with D perhaps matching TRBD1 (6 bases). The CDR3 runs 15 residues. Germline CDR1 reads SGHRS; CDR2 reads YFSETQ. V dropped 6 bases and J dropped 3 bases, with 17 bases sitting between them. CDR3 loop: CASTAGDRRTDTQYF. In DNA, the CDR3 is TGCGCCAGCACCGCAGGGGACCGAAGGACAGATACGCAGTATTTT. The full variable domain, in which reference TRBV5-1 and TRBJ2-3 provide the parts outside the CDR3, is KAGVTQTPRYLIKTRGQQVTLSCSPISGHRSVSWYQQTPGQGLQFLFEYFSETQRNKGNFPGRFSGRQFSNSRSEMNVSTLELGDSALYLCASTAGDRRTDTQYFGPGTRLTVL.

This chain joins TRBV5-4 and TRBJ1-2; D remains ambiguous. The CDR3 runs to 14 residues. V dropped 3 bases and J dropped 2 bases, with 11 bases sitting between them. From germline, CDR1 is SGHNT and CDR2 YYREEE (reference sequence). The CDR3 nucleotides are TGTGCCAGCAGCTCCACAGATTCCAACTATGGCTACACCTTC. The encoded protein is CASSSTDSNYGYTF.

The CDR3: CASSTVTGVNTEAFF. CDR3 nucleotides: TGCGCCAGCAGCACGGTGACAGGGGTTAACACTGAAGCTTTCTTT. The rearrangement links TRBV5-1 to TRBJ1-1; 8 nucleotides match TRBD1. Germline CDR1 SGHRS, CDR2 YFSETQ. The CDR3 runs 15 residues. J lost 2 bases, V lost 4 bases, and 7 bases had no gene match.

The chain couples TRBV5-1 to TRBJ2-1; 14 bases fit TRBD2. The CDR3 is 16 amino acids. V was pared by 4 bases and J by 6 bases, with 6 bases of the junction left unmatched. Per germline, CDR1 SGHRS and CDR2 YFSETQ. For the CDR3, the DNA is TGCGCCAGCAGCACGGGACTAGCGGGAGCATCCAATGAGCAGTTCTTC. Translated: CASSTGLAGASNEQFF.

This sequence joins TRBV3-1 (or the pseudogene TRBV3-2) and TRBJ1-4; D not certain. Trimming removed 2 bases from V and 8 bases from J, with 15 bases in between. The CDR3 runs to 15 residues. Germline lookup yields CDR1 LGHDT and CDR2 YNNKEL (reference sequence). CDR3 nucleotide sequence: TGTGCCAGCAGCCAATCCCCCCTCAGAGGGGAAAAACTGTTTTTT. It codes for CASSQSPLRGEKLFF.

This clone has just a few counts. V and J are TRBV4-2 and TRBJ1-6; a weak D match, TRBD1 (5 bases). The germline gives CDR1 LGHNA, CDR2 YNFKEQ. The V end lost 0 bases, the J end lost 10 bases, and 10 bases lay between the germline ends. This CDR3 spans 14 amino acids. The CDR3 sequence: CASSQDRGRSPLHF. CDR3 DNA: TGTGCCAGCAGCCAAGACCGGGGGAGATCACCCCTCCACTTT.

This chain links TRBV11-2 with TRBJ1-1; D call uncertain. The germline CDR1 and CDR2 sequences are SGHAT and FQNNGV. Trimming removed 5 bases from V and 4 bases from J, with 14 bases in between. The CDR3 loop spans 14 amino acids. CDR3 DNA sequence: TGTGCCAGCAGCCCCCAGATGGGGAGCACTGAAGCTTTCTTT. This codes for CASSPQMGSTEAFF.

The V and J genes are TRBV13 and TRBJ1-3, with D possibly being TRBD1 (5 bases). The CDR3 extends over 16 amino acids. Trimming removed 3 bases from V and 1 base from J, with 13 bases in between. Germline loops: CDR1 PRHDT, CDR2 FYEKMQ (reference sequence). The CDR3 nucleotides read TGTGCCAGCAGCTTTGTTCGGACAACGTCTGGAAACACCATATATTTT. Its translation: CASSFVRTTSGNTIYF.

The DNA of the CDR3 is TGTGCCAGCAGTCCAGGTCGGGGGGCATGGACTGAAGCTTTCTTT. It specifies CASSPGRGAWTEAFF. V and J are TRBV25-1 and TRBJ1-1, with a weak D call TRBD1 (6 bases). In germline, CDR1 is MGHDK, CDR2 SYGVNS. CDR3 length: 15 residues. V gave up 5 bases and J gave up 5 bases, with 18 bases separating them.

The chain couples TRBV11-2 to TRBJ1-4; possibly TRBD1 for D (6 bases). The CDR3 loop spans 19 amino acids. Between the trimmed V and J ends, which lost 0 bases and 2 bases, there was a span of 19 bases. CDR1 is SGHAT and CDR2 is FQNNGV in the germline V gene. The CDR3 sequence: CASSLDLKQGIGTNEKLFF. Here the CDR3 DNA reads TGTGCCAGCAGCTTAGATTTGAAACAGGGTATCGGGACTAATGAAAAACTGTTTTTT.

This chain connects TRBV5-6 to TRBJ2-7, with a tentative D call TRBD1 (5 bases). Trimming took off 1 base at V and 0 bases at J, with 11 bases between the two ends. From germline, CDR1 is SGHDT and CDR2 YYEEEE. The CDR3 contains 15 residues. CDR3 protein: CASSLSPDSSYEQYF. CDR3 sequence (DNA): TGTGCCAGCAGCTTGTCCCCTGACAGCTCCTACGAGCAGTACTTC.

The genes are TRBV10-1 and TRBJ1-1, with no clear D. The CDR3 extends over 13 amino acids. Trimming stripped 0 bases from V and 1 base from J, with 3 bases between. The germline CDR1 and CDR2 sequences are WNHNN and SYGVQD (reference sequence). DNA of the CDR3: TGCGCCAGCAGTGAGTCGAGGAACACTGAAGCTTTCTTT. Translation: CASSESRNTEAFF.

The chain employs TRBV11-3 and TRBJ2-1; TRBD2 agrees at 8 bases. Germline V gives CDR1 SGHNT, CDR2 YENEEA. Trimming cost V 4 bases and J 8 bases; bases outside gene matches: 10. The CDR3 runs 15 residues. CDR3 sequence (DNA): TGTGCCAGCAGCTGGTCGGGGGGGCCGGTGGATGAGCAGTTCTTC. It codes for CASSWSGGPVDEQFF.

CDR3 sequence reads: CSASRWAGQGGPQHF. The CDR3 bases are TGCAGTGCTAGTAGGTGGGCGGGACAGGGGGGGCCCCAGCATTTT. This chain links TRBV20-1 with TRBJ1-5; TRBD1 matches 11 bases. The CDR3 runs to 15 residues. Germline CDR1 is DFQATT and CDR2 is SNEGSKA (reference sequence). The V and J ends lost 3 bases and 9 bases, in that order; junction bases with no gene match: 10.

V is TRBV10-1 and J is TRBJ2-1; 11 positions agree with TRBD2. Germline-derived CDR1 and CDR2 are WNHNN and SYGVQD (reference sequence). The CDR3 length is 16 residues. Trimming at V came to 4 bases and at J to 5 bases, leaving 7 bases not matched to a gene. The CDR3 sequence: CASSVLAGGPNNEQFF. Here the CDR3 DNA reads TGCGCCAGCAGTGTCTTAGCGGGAGGGCCGAACAATGAGCAGTTCTTC.

J is TRBJ2-1 and V is TRBV5-1, with TRBD2 matching 15 bases. This CDR3 is built from 14 residues. The germline CDR1 and CDR2 sequences are SGHRS and YFSETQ. The junction had 5 bases not matched to a gene; V was cut back by 6 bases and J by 10 bases. CDR3 protein: CASTWGLAGGEQFF. CDR3 nucleotide sequence: TGCGCCAGCACCTGGGGACTAGCGGGGGGAGAGCAGTTCTTC.

This clone was seen a few times. CDR3 protein: CASSWTGALNTEAFF. In DNA form, the CDR3 reads TGCGCCAGCAGCTGGACAGGGGCGTTGAACACTGAAGCTTTCTTT. This chain joins TRBV5-1 and TRBJ1-1; 9 bases match TRBD1. Germline CDR1 SGHRS, CDR2 YFSETQ. V was clipped by 3 bases and J by 0 bases; unmatched bases: 3. CDR3 length: 15 amino acids.

The chain combines TRBV19 with TRBJ2-3, with TRBD2 matching 11 bases. The V and J ends lost 3 bases and 0 bases, in that order; junction bases with no gene match: 5. CDR1 and CDR2 from the germline V gene are LNHDA and SQIVND (reference sequence). This CDR3 is 17 amino acids long. Here the CDR3 DNA reads TGTGCCAGTAGTATGGGGGGGACTAGCGGAAGCACAGATACGCAGTATTTT. It encodes CASSMGGTSGSTDTQYF.

This chain joins TRBV7-2 and TRBJ1-4; D is unclear. The V and J ends lost 5 bases and 0 bases respectively, with 10 bases between them. Germline V gives CDR1 SGHTA, CDR2 FQGNSA. The CDR3 is made up of 15 amino acids. CDR3 protein: CASSKQVATNEKLFF. The CDR3 nucleotides read TGTGCCAGCAGCAAGCAAGTCGCAACTAATGAAAAACTGTTTTTT.

The chain combines TRBV5-1 with TRBJ2-6, with unresolved D. V was shortened by 0 bases and J by 0 bases, with 7 bases between the two germline ends. Germline V gene sequence: CDR1 SGHRS, CDR2 YFSETQ. The length of the CDR3 is 16 residues. Written as DNA, the CDR3 is TGCGCCAGCAGCTTGGGACACGGCTCTGGGGCCAACGTCCTGACTTTC. Translation gives CASSLGHGSGANVLTF.

The chain recombines TRBV11-3 with TRBJ2-3, with TRBD1 as a possible D gene (5 bases). V gave up 7 bases and J gave up 2 bases, with 13 bases separating them. This CDR3 has 14 amino acids. From germline, CDR1 is SGHNT and CDR2 YENEEA. CDR3 sequence reads: CASTDSDHTDTQYF. CDR3 coding DNA: TGTGCCAGCACCGACAGTGACCACACAGATACGCAGTATTTT.

V usage is TRBV14 and J usage is TRBJ2-1; no clear D gene. The CDR3 covers 13 residues. Germline CDR1 reads SGHDN; CDR2 reads FVKESK. V was cut by 1 base and J by 4 bases, with 5 bases left in between. Here the CDR3 reads CASSQGRYNEQFF. DNA of the CDR3: TGTGCCAGCAGCCAAGGGAGATACAATGAGCAGTTCTTC. Supplemented by reference TRBV14 and TRBJ2-1, the full variable domain reads EAGVTQFPSHSVIEKGQTVTLRCDPISGHDNLYWYRRVMGKEIKFLLHFVKESKQDESGMPNNRFLAERTGGTYSTLKVQPAELEDSGVYFCASSQGRYNEQFFGPGTRLTVL.

V usage is TRBV4-1 and J usage is TRBJ2-5; D may be TRBD2 (7 bases). CDR3 length: 14 residues. Trimming took 4 bases from V and 4 from J, leaving 13 bases between them. Germline-derived CDR1 and CDR2 are MGHRA and YSYEKL. The CDR3 nucleotides read TGCGCCAGCAGCCTAGGGGGGGCTCGAGAGACCCAGTACTTC. It specifies CASSLGGARETQYF.